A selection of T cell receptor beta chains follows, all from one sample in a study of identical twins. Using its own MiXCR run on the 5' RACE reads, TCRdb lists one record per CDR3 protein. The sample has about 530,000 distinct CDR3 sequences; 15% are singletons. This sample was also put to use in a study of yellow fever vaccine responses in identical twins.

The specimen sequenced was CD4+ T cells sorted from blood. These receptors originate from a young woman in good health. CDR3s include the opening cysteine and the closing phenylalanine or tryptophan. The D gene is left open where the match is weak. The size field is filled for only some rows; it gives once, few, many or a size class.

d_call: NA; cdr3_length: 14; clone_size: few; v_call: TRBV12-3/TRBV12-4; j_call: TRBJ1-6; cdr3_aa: CASSTQVRGSPLHF; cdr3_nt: TGTGCCAGCAGTACGCAAGTCAGGGGATCACCCCTCCACTTT
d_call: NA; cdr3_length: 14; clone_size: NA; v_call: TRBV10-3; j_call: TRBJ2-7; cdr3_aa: CAISEPYLSYEQYF; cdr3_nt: TGTGCCATCAGTGAGCCCTATCTTTCCTACGAGCAGTACTTC
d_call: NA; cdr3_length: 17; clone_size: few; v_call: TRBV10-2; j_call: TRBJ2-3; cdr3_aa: CASSEQAGRVGTDTQYF; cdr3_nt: TGCGCCAGCAGTGAGCAAGCTGGGCGGGTCGGGACAGATACGCAGTATTTT
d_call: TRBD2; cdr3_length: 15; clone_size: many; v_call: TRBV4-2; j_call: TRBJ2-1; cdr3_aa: CASSPLAGGNNEQFF; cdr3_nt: TGTGCCAGCAGCCCCCTAGCGGGTGGGAACAATGAGCAGTTCTTC
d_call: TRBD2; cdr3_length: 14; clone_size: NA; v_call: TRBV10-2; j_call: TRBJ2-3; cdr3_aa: CASRLGGGADTQYF; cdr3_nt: TGCGCCAGCCGACTGGGGGGAGGGGCAGATACGCAGTATTTT
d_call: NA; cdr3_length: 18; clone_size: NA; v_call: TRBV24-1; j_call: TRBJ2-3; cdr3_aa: CATSDALGSGVGTDTQYF; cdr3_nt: TGTGCCACCAGTGACGCTCTTGGAAGCGGAGTTGGCACAGATACGCAGTATTTT
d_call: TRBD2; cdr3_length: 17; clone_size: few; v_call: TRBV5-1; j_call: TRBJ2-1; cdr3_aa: CASNRLPTSGSYNEQFF; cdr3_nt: TGCGCCAGCAACCGACTTCCGACTAGCGGGTCCTACAATGAGCAGTTCTTC
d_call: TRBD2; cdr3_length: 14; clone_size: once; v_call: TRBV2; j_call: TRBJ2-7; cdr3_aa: CASSDVAGYYEQYF; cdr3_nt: TGTGCCAGCAGTGATGTAGCGGGATACTACGAGCAGTACTTC
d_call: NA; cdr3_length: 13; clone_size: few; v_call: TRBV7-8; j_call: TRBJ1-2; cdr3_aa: CASSLGPYYGYTF; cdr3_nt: TGTGCCAGCAGCTTAGGGCCGTACTATGGCTACACCTTC
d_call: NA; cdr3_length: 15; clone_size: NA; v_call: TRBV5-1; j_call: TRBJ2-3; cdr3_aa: CASSLVGRSTDTQYF; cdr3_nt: TGCGCCAGCAGCTTGGTGGGCAGGAGCACAGATACGCAGTATTTT
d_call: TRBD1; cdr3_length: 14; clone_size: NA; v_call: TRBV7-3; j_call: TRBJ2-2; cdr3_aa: CASSADRDTGELFF; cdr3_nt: TGTGCCAGCAGCGCGGACAGGGACACCGGGGAGCTGTTTTTT
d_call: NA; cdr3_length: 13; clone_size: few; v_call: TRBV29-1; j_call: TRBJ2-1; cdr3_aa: CSVRESSYNEQFF; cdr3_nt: TGCAGCGTTCGTGAGAGCTCCTACAATGAGCAGTTCTTC
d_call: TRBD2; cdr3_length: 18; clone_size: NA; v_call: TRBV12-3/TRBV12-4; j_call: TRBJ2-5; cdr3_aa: CAFSLSTALAGGRETQYF; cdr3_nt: TGTGCCTTCAGTCTTAGTACCGCACTAGCGGGGGGCCGAGAGACCCAGTACTTC
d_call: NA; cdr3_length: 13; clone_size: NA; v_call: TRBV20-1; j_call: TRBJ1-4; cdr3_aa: CSARGATNEKLFF; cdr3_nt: TGCAGTGCTAGAGGCGCAACTAATGAAAAACTGTTTTTT
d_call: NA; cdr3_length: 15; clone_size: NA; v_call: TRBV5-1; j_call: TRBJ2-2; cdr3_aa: CASAPSRANTGELFF; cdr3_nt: TGCGCCAGCGCCCCTAGCAGAGCGAACACCGGGGAGCTGTTTTTT
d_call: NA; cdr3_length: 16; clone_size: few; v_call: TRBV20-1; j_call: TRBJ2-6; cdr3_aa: CSARVKTGPGANVLTF; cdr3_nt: TGCAGTGCTAGAGTAAAGACGGGACCTGGGGCCAACGTCCTGACTTTC
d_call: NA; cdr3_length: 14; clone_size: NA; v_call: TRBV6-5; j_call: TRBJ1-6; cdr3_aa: CASSSPGYNSPLHF; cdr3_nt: TGTGCCAGCAGTTCCCCAGGGTATAATTCACCCCTCCACTTT
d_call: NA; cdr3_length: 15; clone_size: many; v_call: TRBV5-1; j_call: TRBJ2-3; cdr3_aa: CASSWLGRSGDTQYF; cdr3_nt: TGCGCCAGCAGCTGGTTGGGACGGTCGGGAGATACGCAGTATTTT
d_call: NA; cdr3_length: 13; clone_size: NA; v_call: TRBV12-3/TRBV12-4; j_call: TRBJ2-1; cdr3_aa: CASRPGPYGEQFF; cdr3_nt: TGTGCCAGCAGACCTGGACCTTATGGGGAGCAGTTCTTC
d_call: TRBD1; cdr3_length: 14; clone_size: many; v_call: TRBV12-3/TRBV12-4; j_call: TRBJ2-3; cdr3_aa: CASSLGDSADTQYF; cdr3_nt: TGTGCCAGCAGTTTAGGGGACAGCGCAGATACGCAGTATTTT
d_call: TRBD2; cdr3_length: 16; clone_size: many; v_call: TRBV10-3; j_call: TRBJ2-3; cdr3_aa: CAITSGLAGGEDTQYF; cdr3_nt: TGTGCCATCACCTCCGGACTAGCGGGGGGGGAAGATACGCAGTATTTT
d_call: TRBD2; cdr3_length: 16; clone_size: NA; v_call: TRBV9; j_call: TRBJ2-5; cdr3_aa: CASSVVWLAGEGTQYF; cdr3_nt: TGTGCCAGCAGCGTGGTATGGCTAGCGGGGGAAGGGACCCAGTACTTC
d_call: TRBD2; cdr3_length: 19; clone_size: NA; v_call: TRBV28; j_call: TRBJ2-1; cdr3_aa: CASSSGLAGLPTAYNEQFF; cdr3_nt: TGTGCCAGCAGTTCCGGACTAGCGGGATTACCTACCGCCTACAATGAGCAGTTCTTC
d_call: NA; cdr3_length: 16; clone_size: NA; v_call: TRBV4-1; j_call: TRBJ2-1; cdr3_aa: CASSPRGGVSYNEQFF; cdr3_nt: TGCGCCAGCAGCCCTAGAGGCGGGGTCTCGTACAATGAGCAGTTCTTC
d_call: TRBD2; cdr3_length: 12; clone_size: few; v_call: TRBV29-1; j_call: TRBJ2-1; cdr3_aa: CSVGDYYNEQFF; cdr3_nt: TGCAGCGTTGGGGACTACTACAATGAGCAGTTCTTC
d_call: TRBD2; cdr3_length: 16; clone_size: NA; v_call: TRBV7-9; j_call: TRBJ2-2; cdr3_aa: CASSSTPGLLTGELFF; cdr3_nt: TGTGCCAGCAGCTCGACACCGGGACTACTAACCGGGGAGCTGTTTTTT
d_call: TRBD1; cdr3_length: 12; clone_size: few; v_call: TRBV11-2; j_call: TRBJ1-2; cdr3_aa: CASSHRGTGYTF; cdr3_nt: TGTGCCAGCAGCCACAGGGGGACCGGCTACACCTTC
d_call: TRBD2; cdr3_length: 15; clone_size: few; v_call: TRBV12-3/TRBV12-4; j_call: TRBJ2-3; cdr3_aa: CATRSGGTSTDTQYF; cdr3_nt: TGTGCCACCCGGTCGGGGGGGACTAGCACAGATACGCAGTATTTT
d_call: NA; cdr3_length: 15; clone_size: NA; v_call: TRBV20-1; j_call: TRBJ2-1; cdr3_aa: CSAGGLPGSYNEQFF; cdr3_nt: TGCAGTGCTGGTGGACTACCTGGCTCCTACAATGAGCAGTTCTTC
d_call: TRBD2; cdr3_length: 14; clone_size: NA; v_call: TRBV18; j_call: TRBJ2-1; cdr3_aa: CASSPGLVDNEQFF; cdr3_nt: TGTGCCAGCTCACCAGGACTAGTAGATAATGAGCAGTTCTTC
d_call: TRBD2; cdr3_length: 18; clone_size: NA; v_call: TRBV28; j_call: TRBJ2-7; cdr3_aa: CASLSPASGSIGTGEQYF; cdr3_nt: TGTGCCAGCCTATCTCCGGCTAGCGGGAGTATTGGTACTGGAGAGCAGTACTTC
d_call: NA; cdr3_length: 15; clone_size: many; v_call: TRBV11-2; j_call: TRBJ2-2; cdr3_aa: CASSFPTLNTGELFF; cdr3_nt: TGTGCCAGCAGCTTCCCGACTCTGAACACCGGGGAGCTGTTTTTT
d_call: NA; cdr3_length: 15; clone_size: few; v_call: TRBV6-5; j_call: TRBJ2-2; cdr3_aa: CASSYSTGRDGELFF; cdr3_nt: TGTGCCAGCAGTTACTCGACCGGCAGGGACGGGGAGCTGTTTTTT
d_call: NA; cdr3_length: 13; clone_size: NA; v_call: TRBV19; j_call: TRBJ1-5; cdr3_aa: CASSSMEVQPQHF; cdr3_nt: TGTGCCAGTAGTAGCATGGAAGTTCAGCCCCAGCATTTT
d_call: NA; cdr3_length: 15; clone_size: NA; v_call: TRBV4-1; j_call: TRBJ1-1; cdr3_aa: CASSQGEGSWTEAFF; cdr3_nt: TGCGCCAGCAGCCAAGGGGAGGGTAGTTGGACTGAAGCTTTCTTT
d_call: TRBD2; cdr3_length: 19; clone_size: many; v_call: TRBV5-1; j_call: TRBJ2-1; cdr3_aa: CASSLKLAGALSSYNEQFF; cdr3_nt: TGCGCCAGCAGCTTGAAGCTAGCGGGAGCCCTCAGCTCCTACAATGAGCAGTTCTTC
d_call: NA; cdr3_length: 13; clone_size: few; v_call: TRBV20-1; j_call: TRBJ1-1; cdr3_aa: CSARGRADTEAFF; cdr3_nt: TGCAGTGCGCGGGGGAGGGCCGACACTGAAGCTTTCTTT
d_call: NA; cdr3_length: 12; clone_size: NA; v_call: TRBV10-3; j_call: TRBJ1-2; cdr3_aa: CAISVNPYGYTF; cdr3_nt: TGTGCCATCAGCGTTAACCCCTATGGCTACACCTTC
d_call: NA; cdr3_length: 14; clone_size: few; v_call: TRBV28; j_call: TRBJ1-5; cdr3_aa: CASSRALNPQPQHF; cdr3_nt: TGTGCCAGCAGTAGGGCACTGAATCCCCAGCCCCAGCATTTT
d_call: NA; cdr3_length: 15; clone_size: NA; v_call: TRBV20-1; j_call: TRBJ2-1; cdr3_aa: CSARDRDQGYNEQFF; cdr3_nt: TGCAGTGCTAGAGACCGGGACCAGGGGTACAATGAGCAGTTCTTC
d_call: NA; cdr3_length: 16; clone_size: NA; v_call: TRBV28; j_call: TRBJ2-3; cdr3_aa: CASGNPGAGSQDTQYF; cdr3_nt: TGTGCCAGCGGTAACCCTGGGGCAGGAAGTCAAGATACGCAGTATTTT
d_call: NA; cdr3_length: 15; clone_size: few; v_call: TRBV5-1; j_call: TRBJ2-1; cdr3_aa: CASSLDLGGKGEQFF; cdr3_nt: TGCGCCAGCAGCTTGGATCTAGGGGGTAAGGGTGAGCAGTTCTTC
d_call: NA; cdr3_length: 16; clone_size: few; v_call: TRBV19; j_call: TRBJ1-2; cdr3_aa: CASSIGGTLANYGYTF; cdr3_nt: TGTGCCAGTAGTATTGGCGGAACATTAGCTAACTATGGCTACACCTTC
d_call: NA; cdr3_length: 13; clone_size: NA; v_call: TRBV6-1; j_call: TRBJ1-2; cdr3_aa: CASSPQGPPGYTF; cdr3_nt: TGTGCCAGCAGCCCACAGGGCCCGCCTGGCTACACCTTC
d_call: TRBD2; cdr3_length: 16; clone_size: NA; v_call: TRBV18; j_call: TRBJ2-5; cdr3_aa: CASSPRTSGLQETQYF; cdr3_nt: TGTGCCAGCTCACCAAGGACTAGCGGCCTACAAGAGACCCAGTACTTC
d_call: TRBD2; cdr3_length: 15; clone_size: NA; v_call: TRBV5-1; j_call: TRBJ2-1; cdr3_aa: CASSLSGGAFNEQFF; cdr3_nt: TGCGCCAGCAGCCTAAGCGGGGGGGCCTTCAATGAGCAGTTCTTC
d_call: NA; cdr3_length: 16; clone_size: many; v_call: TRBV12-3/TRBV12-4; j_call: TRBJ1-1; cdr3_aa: CASSLTRGRINTEAFF; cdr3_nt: TGTGCCAGCAGTTTGACAAGGGGGAGGATTAACACTGAAGCTTTCTTT
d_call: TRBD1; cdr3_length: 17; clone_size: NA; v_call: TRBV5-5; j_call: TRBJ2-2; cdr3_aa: CASSFERQGAHTGELFF; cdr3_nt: TGTGCCAGCAGCTTTGAGCGACAGGGCGCCCACACCGGGGAGCTGTTTTTT
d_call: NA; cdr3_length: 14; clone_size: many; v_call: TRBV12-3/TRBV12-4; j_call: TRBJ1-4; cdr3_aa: CASSKLQANEKLFF; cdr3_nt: TGTGCCAGCAGCAAACTACAGGCTAATGAAAAACTGTTTTTT
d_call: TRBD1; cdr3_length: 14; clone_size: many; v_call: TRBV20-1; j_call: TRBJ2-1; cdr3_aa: CSAKRTGAYNEQFF; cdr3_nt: TGCAGTGCTAAACGGACAGGGGCCTACAATGAGCAGTTCTTC
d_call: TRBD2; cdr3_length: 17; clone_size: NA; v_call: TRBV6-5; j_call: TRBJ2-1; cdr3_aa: CASSYSTLAGVGNEQFF; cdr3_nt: TGTGCCAGCAGTTACTCGACACTAGCGGGGGTGGGGAATGAGCAGTTCTTC